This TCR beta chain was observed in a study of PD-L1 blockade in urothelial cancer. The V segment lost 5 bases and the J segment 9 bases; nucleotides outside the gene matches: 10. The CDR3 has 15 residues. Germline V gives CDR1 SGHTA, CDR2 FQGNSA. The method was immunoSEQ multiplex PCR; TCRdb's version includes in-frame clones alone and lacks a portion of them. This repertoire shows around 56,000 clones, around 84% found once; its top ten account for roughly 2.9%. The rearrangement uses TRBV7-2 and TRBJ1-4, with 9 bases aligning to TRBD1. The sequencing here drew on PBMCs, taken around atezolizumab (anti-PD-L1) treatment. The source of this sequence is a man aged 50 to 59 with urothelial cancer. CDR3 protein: CASSDSGTGNKKLFF. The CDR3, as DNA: TGTGCCAGCAGCGACTCCGGGACAGGGAATAAAAAACTGTTTTTT.